This TCR beta chain derives from a study of Ad26.COV2.S vaccination and SARS-CoV-2 variants. Study overall: The study gave Ad26.COV2.S intramuscularly, once or twice 56 days apart.

Sequenced by immunoSEQ multiplex PCR; TCRdb stores in-frame clones only, minus some. Counted here are hundreds of thousands of clones, approximately 81% occurring once; the ten biggest clones make up about 3.3%. The CDR3 sequence is 14 residues long. CDR1 is LGHNT, CDR2 FRNRAP, per germline. Trimming cost V 6 bases and J 0 bases, with 11 bases left between them. As for treatment: 15 to 20 received Ad26.COV2.S at low or high dose, single or two shots; 5 received placebo; per-sample allocation not given. The samples date from day 63 after the first vaccine or placebo injection. This TCR came from a person between 18 and 65 years old who received the Ad26.COV2.S COVID-19 vaccine or a placebo. The chain combines TRBV12-5 with TRBJ2-5, with D perhaps matching TRBD1 (6 bases). The source material was peripheral blood, sampled in a trial of Ad26.COV2.S vaccine versus placebo. The CDR3 nucleotides read TGTGCTAGTGGCCCTGGACAGCACCAAGAGACCCAGTACTTC. This sequence encodes CASGPGQHQETQYF.